The source of this TCR beta chain is a study of blood T cells in healthy people across ages. Study-wide points: Total diversity from one million sequenced T cells was likely underestimated.

Each donor had approximately 10 milliliters of peripheral blood drawn. PBMCs were isolated at a quantity of at least 6.5 million per sample. To note about this clonotype: Antigen: not known. At one boundary the junction diverges from the germline segment, which might be a read error.

A second PCR of about 7 to 11 cycles used a sample-barcoded 5' primer and a J-beta primer mix. Via MiXCR, TCRdb re-called the 5' RACE reads, giving one row per CDR3 protein. The data hold approximately 1.5 million distinct CDR3 sequences, with approximately 43% observed a single time. The TCR was taken from a young woman in good health. The sequenced sample was blood.

CDR3 amino acids: CVSNLGLAGDNEQFF. The CDR3 nucleotides are TGTGTCAGCAACCTCGGGCTAGCGGGGGACAATGAGCAGTTCTTC. This rearrangement joins TRBV7-2 to TRBJ2-1; the match to TRBD2 covers 10 bases. Germline V CDR1 and CDR2: SGHTA, FQGNSA. This CDR3 spans 15 amino acids.